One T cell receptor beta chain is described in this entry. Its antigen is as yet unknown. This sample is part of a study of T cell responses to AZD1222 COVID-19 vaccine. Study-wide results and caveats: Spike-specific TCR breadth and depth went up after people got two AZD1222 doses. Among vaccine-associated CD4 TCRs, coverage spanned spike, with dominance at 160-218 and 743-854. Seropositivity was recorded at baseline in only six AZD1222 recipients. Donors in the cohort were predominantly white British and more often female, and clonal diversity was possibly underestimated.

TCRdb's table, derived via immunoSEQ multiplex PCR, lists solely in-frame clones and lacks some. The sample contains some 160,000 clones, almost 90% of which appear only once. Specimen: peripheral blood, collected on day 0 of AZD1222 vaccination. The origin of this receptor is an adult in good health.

The CDR3 region is CASSPSPASGQETQYF. CDR3 DNA: TGTGCCAGCAGCCCTTCCCCGGCTAGCGGGCAAGAGACCCAGTACTTC. V and J are TRBV2 and TRBJ2-5; 8 bases fit TRBD2. Germline CDR1 reads SNHLY; CDR2 reads FYNNEI. The CDR3 spans 16 residues. V was clipped by 6 bases and J by 2 bases; unmatched bases: 11.